These T cell receptor beta chains were read from a single sample in a study of patients and donors after allogeneic stem cell transplantation. One entry per CDR3 protein results from TCRdb running MiXCR on the RT-PCR reads. The table has 150,000 to 200,000 distinct CDR3 sequences, approximately 25% seen once. Specimen: blood, either unsorted or a sorted T cell fraction (not recorded which). The source of these receptors is a human donor who was either an allogeneic HSCT recipient or a stem cell or donor lymphocyte infusion donor (not recorded which). It is not recorded whose cells these are; they may come from a transplant donor. CDR3s include the opening cysteine and the closing phenylalanine or tryptophan. The D gene is left open where the match is weak. Clone size is given for some rows only: seen once, a few or many times, or a class if the clone is expanded.

abundance	v_gene	j_gene	d_gene	CDR3nt	CDR3aa
.	TRBV20-1	TRBJ2-7	TRBD1	TGCAGTGCTGGACGAGGGACAGGGTCCTACGAGCAGTACTTC	CSAGRGTGSYEQYF
.	TRBV25-1	TRBJ1-3	.	TGTGCCACACGGGGGTTTGGGCTAGACACCATATATTTT	CATRGFGLDTIYF
.	TRBV12-3/TRBV12-4	TRBJ2-1	TRBD2	TGTGCCAGCAGTTCTAGCGGGAGCTACAATGAGCAGTTCTTC	CASSSSGSYNEQFF
.	TRBV5-6	TRBJ2-2	.	TGTGCCAGCAGCGGGCCTCCAGACTTCACCGGGGAGCTGTTTTTT	CASSGPPDFTGELFF
few	TRBV25-1	TRBJ1-1	.	TGTGCCAGCAGTGAATCCGGCCTTCGGGGAGCTTTCTTT	CASSESGLRGAFF
few	TRBV12-3/TRBV12-4	TRBJ1-4	.	TGTGCCAGCAGTTTAAGCGGGGAGGCTAATGAAAAACTGTTTTTT	CASSLSGEANEKLFF
.	TRBV12-3/TRBV12-4	TRBJ1-1	TRBD1	TGTGCCAGCAGTGCCGCAGGGGGATCTGAAGCTTTCTTT	CASSAAGGSEAFF
.	TRBV20-1	TRBJ1-1	.	TGCAGCCGCACTCGTACAGGTAACACTGAAGCTTTCTTT	CSRTRTGNTEAFF
.	TRBV3-1	TRBJ2-1	.	TGTGCCAGCAGCCAAGAGCTGGGCTCCTACAATGAGCAGTTCTTC	CASSQELGSYNEQFF
many	TRBV5-1	TRBJ1-1	TRBD1	TGCGCCAGCAGCCACGGGACAGAGCTCACTGAAGCTTTCTTT	CASSHGTELTEAFF
.	TRBV12-3/TRBV12-4	TRBJ1-1	.	TGTGCCAGCAGCTTTCCCGCAGGTTCATACACTGAAGCTTTCTTT	CASSFPAGSYTEAFF
few	TRBV12-3/TRBV12-4	TRBJ2-4	.	TGTGCCAGCAGTTCTACGGGGGACGGCATTCAGTACTTC	CASSSTGDGIQYF
few	TRBV7-9	TRBJ2-5	TRBD2	TGTGCCAGCAGCTTTGGAGCGGGACAAGAGACCCAGTACTTC	CASSFGAGQETQYF
.	TRBV3-1	TRBJ2-5	.	TGTGCCAGCAGCCCCTATACAGGTGGCCAAGAGACCCAGTACTTC	CASSPYTGGQETQYF
.	TRBV7-2	TRBJ2-4	TRBD2	TGTGCCAGCAGCTTAGTCGGGAGGGGGTCCGTAGCCAAAAACATTCAGTACTTC	CASSLVGRGSVAKNIQYF
.	TRBV6-5	TRBJ2-5	.	TGTGCCAGCAGCTACTCGGCAGTTCAAGAGACCCAGTACTTC	CASSYSAVQETQYF
.	TRBV6-5	TRBJ1-5	TRBD1	TGTGCCAGCAGTCCCGACAGGGACAATCAGCCCCAGCATTTT	CASSPDRDNQPQHF
.	TRBV2	TRBJ1-2	.	TGTGCCAGCAGGGCGGACAGAGGCTACACCTTC	CASRADRGYTF
many	TRBV11-3	TRBJ2-5	TRBD2	TGTGCCAGCAGCTTAGGCAAGCGGGAGTTACAAGAGACCCAGTACTTC	CASSLGKRELQETQYF
.	TRBV7-9	TRBJ2-1	.	TGTGCCAGCAGCTTAGCGTCCAATGAGCAGTTCTTC	CASSLASNEQFF
.	TRBV29-1	TRBJ1-5	.	TGCAGCGCGTTATCAGGGGGCAATCAGCCCCAGCATTTT	CSALSGGNQPQHF
.	TRBV12-3/TRBV12-4	TRBJ1-6	.	TGTGCCAGCAGTTCCACAGCTGTCAGCTCCTATAATTCACCCCTCCACTTT	CASSSTAVSSYNSPLHF
.	TRBV5-1	TRBJ1-2	.	TGCGCCAGCAGCTTTTACACAGCTAACTATGGCTACACCTTC	CASSFYTANYGYTF
many	TRBV12-3/TRBV12-4	TRBJ1-2	.	TGTGCCAGCAGTTCTGGGGCAGGGATTAACTATGGCTACACCTTC	CASSSGAGINYGYTF
few	TRBV7-3	TRBJ2-3	.	TGTGCCAGCAGCCTCGGACTAAGGGACACAGATACGCAGTATTTT	CASSLGLRDTDTQYF
.	TRBV12-1	TRBJ1-4	.	TGTGCCAGCAGCTTTGTTTACAGACCAGGGGGAAATGAAAAACTGTTTTTT	CASSFVYRPGGNEKLFF
.	TRBV6-5	TRBJ1-1	.	TGTGCCAGCAGTTACTCTGGGGGAGCTTTCTTT	CASSYSGGAFF
many	TRBV10-3	TRBJ1-1	.	TGTGCCATCAGTCCCTCGACAGAGAACACTGAAGCTTTCTTT	CAISPSTENTEAFF
.	TRBV15	TRBJ1-1	.	TGTGCCACCAGCAAGAGTTCCCGGTCGGAGGCTTTCTTT	CATSKSSRSEAFF
once	TRBV18	TRBJ1-2	TRBD1	TGTGCCAGCTCACGGTTGGACAGGGGGACCTATGGCTACACCTTC	CASSRLDRGTYGYTF
.	TRBV6-6	TRBJ1-2	.	TGTGCCAGCAGTTACTCGAATGGCATCTCACGGGGATTCTATGGCTACACCTTC	CASSYSNGISRGFYGYTF
many	TRBV5-1	TRBJ1-2	TRBD1	TGTGCCAGCAGCTTAGCGGGGACAGCAAACTATGGCTACACCTTC	CASSLAGTANYGYTF
.	TRBV5-1	TRBJ2-2	TRBD1	TGCGCCAGCAGCTGGGACAGCCTCGCCACCGGGGAGCTGTTTTTT	CASSWDSLATGELFF
few	TRBV6-5	TRBJ2-7	TRBD1	TGTGCCAGCAGTTACTGGAGTCGGTTGAGGGGACAGGGTCTGCACGAGCAGTACTTC	CASSYWSRLRGQGLHEQYF
.	TRBV2	TRBJ2-7	TRBD1	TGTGCCAGCGGCAGCCGGGACAGGGGGCTCTACGAGCAGTACTTC	CASGSRDRGLYEQYF
.	TRBV6-5	TRBJ1-5	TRBD1	TGTGCCAGCAGCCAGACAGGGTTTGGGCCCCAGCATTTT	CASSQTGFGPQHF
once	TRBV6-2/TRBV6-3	TRBJ2-4	.	TGTGCCAGCAGCCCCCTCGGGAGCATTCAGTACTTC	CASSPLGSIQYF
.	TRBV5-1	TRBJ2-1	TRBD2	TGCGCCAGCAGCTTGGTCTCCTTGACTAGCGGGGGATCTAATGAGCAGTTCTTC	CASSLVSLTSGGSNEQFF
few	TRBV6-5	TRBJ2-1	.	TGTGCCAGCAGACTAGGCAATGAGCAGTTCTTC	CASRLGNEQFF
.	TRBV6-5	TRBJ1-2	.	TGTGCCAGCAGTTCCCCCAGGGGAAGGTATGGCTACACCTTC	CASSSPRGRYGYTF
.	TRBV19	TRBJ2-1	.	TGTGCCAGTAGGTGGGGGTATAGCAATGAGCAGTTCTTC	CASRWGYSNEQFF
few	TRBV12-3/TRBV12-4	TRBJ1-5	.	TGTGCCAGCAGTTTTTTTATGGCAGGGAATCAGCCCCAGCATTTT	CASSFFMAGNQPQHF
few	TRBV20-1	TRBJ2-3	TRBD2	TGCAGTGCTAGGGATGGAGCGGGACCCCCCACAGATACGCAGTATTTT	CSARDGAGPPTDTQYF
.	TRBV5-6	TRBJ2-2	.	TGTGCCAGCAGCTCGAGTCCAGGGAGAACCGGGGAGCTGTTTTTT	CASSSSPGRTGELFF
few	TRBV6-5	TRBJ1-1	TRBD1	TGTGCCAGCAGTTACTCGACAGGGACCGTGAACACTGAAGCTTTCTTT	CASSYSTGTVNTEAFF
.	TRBV5-1	TRBJ2-5	TRBD2	TGCGCCAGCAGCACGGGACTAGCGGGGTCCCAAGAGACCCAGTACTTC	CASSTGLAGSQETQYF
.	TRBV7-3	TRBJ2-2	.	TGTGCCAGCAGCTTGGGAGGACAGGACCGAACCGGGGAGCTGTTTTTT	CASSLGGQDRTGELFF
.	TRBV15	TRBJ2-7	.	TGTGCCACCAGCAGGGGATACGGGTACGAGCAGTACTTC	CATSRGYGYEQYF